A selection of T cell receptor beta chains follows, all from one sample in a study of T cell repertoires in cytomegalovirus infection. TCRdb processed the reads anew with MiXCR; each CDR3 protein has one entry. The table lists about 460,000 distinct CDR3 sequences, approximately 11% of them singletons. Source material: PBMCs. All receptors derive from a human donor in good health (CMV status not recorded). Some clones in this sample may be carry-over from other donors' samples. The CDR3 runs from the conserved cysteine through the conserved F or W. The D gene is left open where the match is weak. Only part of the rows carry a size: once, few, many, or a class if the clone is expanded.

V	J	D	size	DNA	CDR3
TRBV6-5	TRBJ2-1	TRBD2	-	TGTGCCAGCAGTCCGGGAGCGGGAGGACGGTATGAGCAGTTCTTC	CASSPGAGGRYEQFF
TRBV7-2	TRBJ1-5	-	many	TGTGCCAGCAGCCCGGCTATCGGGTTTAGCAATCAGCCCCAGCATTTT	CASSPAIGFSNQPQHF
TRBV28	TRBJ1-1	-	many	TGTGCCAGCAGTGCTGATCAGCGGGAAGGGGCTGAAGCTTTCTTT	CASSADQREGAEAFF
TRBV5-1	TRBJ1-2	-	many	TGTGCCAGCAGCTTAGAACAGGGAGGCTACACCTTC	CASSLEQGGYTF
TRBV2	TRBJ2-3	-	-	TGTGCCAGTCCGGGAGCTAGCACAGATACGCAGTATTTT	CASPGASTDTQYF
TRBV3-1	TRBJ1-1	TRBD1	few	TGTGCCAGCAGCCATGGGACAGTCACTGAAGCTTTCTTT	CASSHGTVTEAFF
TRBV11-2	TRBJ2-1	-	many	TGTGCCAGCAGCCCCAGGGGAGGGGCGGGTTACAATGAGCAGTTCTTC	CASSPRGGAGYNEQFF
TRBV19	TRBJ2-4	TRBD2	few	TGTGCCAGTAGTCTCGGACTAGCGCAAAACATTCAGTACTTC	CASSLGLAQNIQYF
TRBV5-6	TRBJ2-7	-	many	TGTGCCAGCAGCTTGAGGGGGGCGGACGAGCAGTACTTC	CASSLRGADEQYF
TRBV27	TRBJ1-5	-	many	TGTGCCAGCAGTTTCCCCGGACAGTCTGGGGTGACCAATCAGCCCCAGCATTTT	CASSFPGQSGVTNQPQHF
TRBV19	TRBJ2-1	TRBD1	-	TGTGCCACCCGGGACAGGGGATCCGATGAGCAGTTCTTC	CATRDRGSDEQFF
TRBV5-5	TRBJ1-2	-	many	TGTGCCAGCAGCCACAGGGTAATGTACTATGGCTACACCTTC	CASSHRVMYYGYTF
TRBV6-6	TRBJ2-6	-	few	TGTGCCAGCAGTTACTCGAAGTCCAACTCTGGGGCCAACGTCCTGACTTTC	CASSYSKSNSGANVLTF
TRBV2	TRBJ2-5	TRBD2	many	TGTGCCAGCATGGCGGGAGACCGTGAGACCCAGTACTTC	CASMAGDRETQYF
TRBV6-6	TRBJ1-1	TRBD1	-	TGTGCCAGCAGAAGGGGACAGGGCAGTGAAGCTTTCTTT	CASRRGQGSEAFF
TRBV20-1	TRBJ2-3	-	-	TGCAGTGCTAGATCCCGGACGGTTAGCACAGATACGCAGTATTTT	CSARSRTVSTDTQYF
TRBV19	TRBJ2-7	TRBD1	-	TGTGCCAGTAGTAGACAGGGGGCGGTCTACGAGCAGTACTTC	CASSRQGAVYEQYF
TRBV28	TRBJ1-5	-	-	TGTGCCAGCACCATTAGGGGGGGGATCAGCAATCAGCCCCAGCATTTT	CASTIRGGISNQPQHF
TRBV27	TRBJ1-6	TRBD1	many	TGTGCCAGCAGTTTACAACGTACATGGACAGGGGGATTAGGGGATTCACCCCTCCACTTT	CASSLQRTWTGGLGDSPLHF
TRBV3-1	TRBJ2-7	-	-	TGTGCCAGCAGCCAGCCCCCTAGATACGAGCAGTACTTC	CASSQPPRYEQYF
TRBV5-6	TRBJ2-5	TRBD2	many	TGTGCCAGCAGCTACGGACTAGCGGGGGGGCCGATCCCCTTGGAGACCCAGTACTTC	CASSYGLAGGPIPLETQYF